Reported below is one TCR beta chain. Its antigen remains unidentified. This sample is part of a study of T cells after yellow fever vaccination. Across the whole study: With SMART-Seq v4 Ultra Low Input, the fractions containing low cell numbers were prepared.

Germline-derived CDR1 and CDR2 are LGHNA and YSLEER. The V end lost 0 bases, the J end lost 1 base, and 9 bases lay between the germline ends. This CDR3 is built from 15 residues. Study observations and caveats: In FACS-sorted repertoires, abundant clonotypes from the bulk population could appear as contaminants. CD4 and CD8 compartments shared a small share of clonotypes, likely from convergent recombination.

As TCR cDNA was made by 5'RACE template switching, a universal primer site and UMIs were added. Each CDR3 protein is one row after TCRdb ran MiXCR on the 5' RACE reads. The table has a few hundred thousand distinct CDR3 sequences, around 6.8% seen once. The material was PBMCs, obtained more than 40 days after the first yellow fever vaccination. The source of this sequence is a young man who received the YFV17D yellow fever vaccine. The V and J genes are TRBV4-3 and TRBJ2-5; weak D call: TRBD1 (5 bases). In DNA, the CDR3 is TGCGCCAGCAGCCAAGACAGGGATTCCCAAGAGACCCAGTACTTC. This encodes CASSQDRDSQETQYF.